This T cell receptor (beta chain) is from a study of T cells in localized non-small cell lung cancer. Study-wide results and limits: Multi-region tumor sequencing was not done, so intratumor heterogeneity could not be excluded. Blood T cell density predicted longer survival; adjacent-lung clonality, shorter. There were a median around 57 of the top 100 tumor clones appearing in adjacent lung. The highest T cell clonality was in uninvolved adjacent lung, above tumor.

The CDR3 has 16 amino acids. J gave up 4 bases and V 0 bases, and 7 bases lay outside the gene matches. Germline assignment: CDR1 LNHDA and CDR2 SQIVND (reference sequence). Libraries were prepared by immunoSEQ multiplex PCR; TCRdb keeps only in-frame clonotypes and omits some of them. The data hold 100,000 to 150,000 clones, with roughly 90% observed a single time. On this clone itself: What it recognizes is unknown.

The specimen comprised peripheral blood, sampled before any cancer treatment. This TCR derives from a female donor of 60 years or more with stage I lung adenocarcinoma. The V gene is TRBV19, the J gene TRBJ2-3, with 7 nucleotides matching TRBD2. The CDR3 nucleotides are TGTGCCAGTAGTATAGATGTGGGGAGGGGCGCAGATACGCAGTATTTT. This encodes CASSIDVGRGADTQYF. Complete variable domain (other parts from reference TRBV19 and TRBJ2-3): DGGITQSPKYLFRKEGQNVTLSCEQNLNHDAMYWYRQDPGQGLRLIYYSQIVNDFQKGDIAEGYSVSREKKESFPLTVTSAQKNPTAFYLCASSIDVGRGADTQYFGPGTRLTVL.